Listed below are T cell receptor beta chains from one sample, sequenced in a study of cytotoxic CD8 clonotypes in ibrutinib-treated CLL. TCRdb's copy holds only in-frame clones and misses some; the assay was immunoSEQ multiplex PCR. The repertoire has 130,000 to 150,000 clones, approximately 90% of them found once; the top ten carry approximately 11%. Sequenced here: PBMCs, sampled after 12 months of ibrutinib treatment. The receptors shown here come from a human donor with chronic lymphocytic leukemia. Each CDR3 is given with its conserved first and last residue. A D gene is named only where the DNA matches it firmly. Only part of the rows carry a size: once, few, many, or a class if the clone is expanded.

CDR3 protein: CASSREIFHTF; CDR3 DNA: TGTGCCAGTAGTAGGGAGATTTTCCACACCTTC; clone size: -; V gene: TRBV19; D gene: -; J gene: TRBJ1-2
CDR3 protein: CASSGSGNEQFF; CDR3 DNA: TGTGCCAGTAGCGGGAGTGGGAATGAGCAGTTCTTC; clone size: -; V gene: TRBV19; D gene: -; J gene: TRBJ2-1
CDR3 protein: CASSPSNTEAFF; CDR3 DNA: TGTGCCAGTAGCCCGTCGAACACTGAAGCTTTCTTT; clone size: -; V gene: TRBV19; D gene: -; J gene: TRBJ1-1
CDR3 protein: CASSLIPGTGMGEQYF; CDR3 DNA: TGTGCCAGCAGCCTAATTCCCGGGACAGGGATGGGTGAGCAGTACTTC; clone size: -; V gene: TRBV28; D gene: TRBD1; J gene: TRBJ2-7
CDR3 protein: CASSPDAGGLMETQYF; CDR3 DNA: TGCGCCAGCAGCCCGGACGCGGGAGGGTTGATGGAGACCCAGTACTTC; clone size: -; V gene: TRBV5-1; D gene: TRBD2; J gene: TRBJ2-5
CDR3 protein: CASRNSYSQGSSYEQYF; CDR3 DNA: TGTGCCAGCAGGAATTCCTATAGCCAGGGAAGCTCCTACGAGCAGTACTTC; clone size: -; V gene: TRBV28; D gene: -; J gene: TRBJ2-7
CDR3 protein: CASTLSTINTGELFF; CDR3 DNA: TGTGCCAGCACATTATCCACAATAAACACCGGGGAGCTGTTTTTT; clone size: -; V gene: TRBV28; D gene: -; J gene: TRBJ2-2
CDR3 protein: CAWSVHDDTQYF; CDR3 DNA: TGTGCCTGGAGTGTACATGACGATACGCAGTATTTT; clone size: -; V gene: TRBV30; D gene: -; J gene: TRBJ2-3
CDR3 protein: CASSLGAESYNEQFF; CDR3 DNA: TGTGCCAGCAGCTTAGGCGCAGAGAGCTACAATGAGCAGTTCTTC; clone size: few; V gene: TRBV11-1; D gene: -; J gene: TRBJ2-1
CDR3 protein: CASSVVGGSDEQYF; CDR3 DNA: TGTGCCAGCAGCGTAGTAGGGGGCTCGGACGAGCAGTACTTC; clone size: -; V gene: TRBV9; D gene: TRBD1; J gene: TRBJ2-7
CDR3 protein: CASSMKRRVRVRQGAEQPQHF; CDR3 DNA: TGTGCCAGTAGTATGAAGCGAAGGGTGAGGGTGAGACAGGGGGCTGAGCAGCCCCAGCATTTT; clone size: -; V gene: TRBV19; D gene: TRBD1; J gene: TRBJ1-5
CDR3 protein: CASSPGAGGGPQHF; CDR3 DNA: TGTGCCAGCTCTCCGGGGGCCGGAGGCGGGCCCCAGCATTTT; clone size: -; V gene: TRBV2; D gene: -; J gene: TRBJ1-5
CDR3 protein: CASSRDAPGQGGREQYF; CDR3 DNA: TGTGCCAGCTCTCGGGATGCTCCGGGACAGGGGGGCCGAGAGCAGTACTTC; clone size: -; V gene: TRBV18; D gene: TRBD1; J gene: TRBJ2-7
CDR3 protein: CSATAGGPSDTQYF; CDR3 DNA: TGCAGCGCCACAGCGGGAGGGCCCTCAGATACGCAGTATTTT; clone size: -; V gene: TRBV29-1; D gene: TRBD2; J gene: TRBJ2-3
CDR3 protein: CASSPGQGRDTQYF; CDR3 DNA: TGCGCCAGCAGCCCCGGACAGGGTAGAGATACGCAGTATTTT; clone size: -; V gene: TRBV5-1; D gene: TRBD1; J gene: TRBJ2-3
CDR3 protein: CASSVEAGWYTGELFF; CDR3 DNA: TGTGCCAGCAGCGTAGAAGCAGGGTGGTACACCGGGGAGCTGTTTTTT; clone size: -; V gene: TRBV9; D gene: -; J gene: TRBJ2-2
CDR3 protein: CARGQLNEKLFF; CDR3 DNA: TGTGCCAGAGGACAGCTTAATGAAAAACTGTTTTTT; clone size: -; V gene: TRBV7-9; D gene: -; J gene: TRBJ1-4
CDR3 protein: CRGQGSTEAFF; CDR3 DNA: TGCAGAGGACAGGGGAGCACTGAAGCTTTCTTT; clone size: -; V gene: TRBV20-1; D gene: TRBD1; J gene: TRBJ1-1
CDR3 protein: CASSFQKRNTEAFF; CDR3 DNA: TGTGCCAGCAGTTTTCAGAAGAGGAACACTGAAGCTTTCTTT; clone size: -; V gene: TRBV27; D gene: -; J gene: TRBJ1-1
CDR3 protein: CASSRRDYEKLMIQETQYF; CDR3 DNA: TGTGCCAGCAGCCGACGGGACTACGAAAAATTGATGATTCAAGAGACCCAGTACTTC; clone size: once; V gene: TRBV11-2; D gene: TRBD2; J gene: TRBJ2-5
CDR3 protein: CATRALRFNEQFF; CDR3 DNA: TGTGCCACCAGGGCTTTACGCTTCAATGAGCAGTTCTTC; clone size: -; V gene: TRBV19; D gene: -; J gene: TRBJ2-1
CDR3 protein: CASSTRWTGTEQYF; CDR3 DNA: TGTGCCAGTAGTACCCGTTGGACAGGTACTGAGCAGTACTTC; clone size: -; V gene: TRBV19; D gene: TRBD1; J gene: TRBJ2-7
CDR3 protein: CASSRRQGSYGYTF; CDR3 DNA: TGTGCCAGCAGTCGTAGACAGGGGAGTTATGGCTACACCTTC; clone size: -; V gene: TRBV6-5; D gene: TRBD1; J gene: TRBJ1-2
CDR3 protein: CASKTPGLNEKLFF; CDR3 DNA: TGTGCCAGCAAGACCCCCGGGCTGAATGAAAAACTGTTTTTT; clone size: -; V gene: TRBV13; D gene: -; J gene: TRBJ1-4
CDR3 protein: CASSVDPPGRGTTNEQFF; CDR3 DNA: TGTGCCAGCAGCGTAGACCCCCCCGGCAGGGGGACCACCAATGAGCAGTTCTTC; clone size: -; V gene: TRBV9; D gene: TRBD1; J gene: TRBJ2-1
CDR3 protein: CASSFGLAALTGELFF; CDR3 DNA: TGTGCCAGCAGCTTTGGACTAGCGGCCCTCACCGGGGAGCTGTTTTTT; clone size: -; V gene: TRBV11-2; D gene: TRBD2; J gene: TRBJ2-2
CDR3 protein: CASNAGLNTEAFF; CDR3 DNA: TGTGCCAGCAATGCGGGGTTGAACACTGAAGCTTTCTTT; clone size: -; V gene: TRBV6-1; D gene: -; J gene: TRBJ1-1